Listed below are T cell receptor beta chains from one sample, sequenced in a study of blood T cell repertoires in COVID-19. Repertoires were generated with immunoSEQ multiplex PCR, while TCRdb's copy carries only in-frame clones and drops some. The sample lists about 97,000 clones, around four fifths occurring once. Sample: peripheral blood. The receptors were gathered from a man aged 60 to 69 with active or convalescent COVID-19. Each CDR3 is given with its conserved first and last residue. Each record gives: CDR3 DNA, CDR3 protein, V gene, D gene, clone size, J gene. D genes are given only for firm matches. Clone size is given for some rows only: seen once, a few or many times, or a class if the clone is expanded.

cdr3_nt: TGTGCCAGCAGCAGACAGGGGGGTCAGTCAGGCAATGAGCAGTTCTTC; cdr3_aa: CASSRQGGQSGNEQFF; v_call: TRBV7-6; d_call: TRBD1; clone_size: NA; j_call: TRBJ2-1
cdr3_nt: TGTGCCCCCCGGGGGGGAGCCAAAAACATTCAGTACTTC; cdr3_aa: CAPRGGAKNIQYF; v_call: TRBV24-1; d_call: TRBD2; clone_size: NA; j_call: TRBJ2-4
cdr3_nt: TGTGCCACCAGCAGGCAGGCCGGTCATTCTGGCTACACCTTC; cdr3_aa: CATSRQAGHSGYTF; v_call: TRBV15; d_call: NA; clone_size: NA; j_call: TRBJ1-2
cdr3_nt: TGTGCCAGCAGTTCTTGGACAGGGGTCAATGAGCAGTTCTTC; cdr3_aa: CASSSWTGVNEQFF; v_call: TRBV6-5; d_call: TRBD1; clone_size: few; j_call: TRBJ2-1
cdr3_nt: TGTGCCAGCAGTTTCTCGGGACACGGCATGGGCTACACCTTC; cdr3_aa: CASSFSGHGMGYTF; v_call: TRBV6-5; d_call: NA; clone_size: NA; j_call: TRBJ1-2
cdr3_nt: TGTGCCAGCAGTGGTCGCCCTCTACTCGGGGCTTTCTTT; cdr3_aa: CASSGRPLLGAFF; v_call: TRBV28; d_call: NA; clone_size: NA; j_call: TRBJ1-1
cdr3_nt: TGTGCCAGCAGAGGACAGGGGACCCTCGAAAAACTGTTTTTT; cdr3_aa: CASRGQGTLEKLFF; v_call: TRBV6-6; d_call: TRBD1; clone_size: NA; j_call: TRBJ1-4
cdr3_nt: TGCGCCAGCAGCGCCCGCACAGGGACCACTGGTGAGCAGTTCTTC; cdr3_aa: CASSARTGTTGEQFF; v_call: TRBV5-1; d_call: NA; clone_size: NA; j_call: TRBJ2-1
cdr3_nt: TGTGCCAGCAGGGGGGGGAAATACGGAGATACGCAGTATTTT; cdr3_aa: CASRGGKYGDTQYF; v_call: TRBV7-8; d_call: TRBD2; clone_size: NA; j_call: TRBJ2-3
cdr3_nt: TGTGCCAGCACTAGACAGGGGAACACTGAAGCTTTCTTT; cdr3_aa: CASTRQGNTEAFF; v_call: TRBV6-4; d_call: TRBD1; clone_size: NA; j_call: TRBJ1-1
cdr3_nt: TGTGCCTGGAGTTTAACAGAAAATCAGCCCCAGCATTTT; cdr3_aa: CAWSLTENQPQHF; v_call: TRBV30; d_call: NA; clone_size: NA; j_call: TRBJ1-5
cdr3_nt: TGTGCCAGCAGCCCGACAGGGAGGCACGGGGAGCTGTTTTTT; cdr3_aa: CASSPTGRHGELFF; v_call: TRBV5-8; d_call: NA; clone_size: NA; j_call: TRBJ2-2
cdr3_nt: TGTGCCAGCAGTTTGGGAGCTAACTATGGCTACACCTTC; cdr3_aa: CASSLGANYGYTF; v_call: TRBV28; d_call: NA; clone_size: NA; j_call: TRBJ1-2
cdr3_nt: TGTGCCAGCAGTTTAGGGGGCAGCGAGGTGATTGAGCAGTTCTTC; cdr3_aa: CASSLGGSEVIEQFF; v_call: TRBV28; d_call: NA; clone_size: few; j_call: TRBJ2-1
cdr3_nt: TGTGCCAGCAGTCCCCCCCTCGGGACAGGGGCGGAAAAACTGTTTTTT; cdr3_aa: CASSPPLGTGAEKLFF; v_call: TRBV28; d_call: TRBD1; clone_size: NA; j_call: TRBJ1-4
cdr3_nt: TGTGCCATCAGACCCCCGACAGGGGGGGTAGAAGAGCAGTACTTC; cdr3_aa: CAIRPPTGGVEEQYF; v_call: TRBV10-3; d_call: TRBD1; clone_size: NA; j_call: TRBJ2-7
cdr3_nt: TGTGCCAGCGGACAGGGGCCTCCTTCCTACGAGCAGTACTTC; cdr3_aa: CASGQGPPSYEQYF; v_call: TRBV25-1; d_call: TRBD1; clone_size: NA; j_call: TRBJ2-7
cdr3_nt: TGTGCCAGCACAACTTCTGGGGCCAACGTCCTGACTTTC; cdr3_aa: CASTTSGANVLTF; v_call: TRBV12-3/TRBV12-4; d_call: NA; clone_size: medium-sized; j_call: TRBJ2-6
cdr3_nt: TGCGCCAGCAGCCTGTTAGCGGGAGGCGAGACCCAGTACTTC; cdr3_aa: CASSLLAGGETQYF; v_call: TRBV5-1; d_call: TRBD2; clone_size: NA; j_call: TRBJ2-5
cdr3_nt: TGCGCCAGCAGCTTGGTCAGGGGGCGTAGAAGTGAGAGCACAGATACGCAGTATTTT; cdr3_aa: CASSLVRGRRSESTDTQYF; v_call: TRBV5-1; d_call: TRBD1; clone_size: NA; j_call: TRBJ2-3
cdr3_nt: TGTGCCAGCAGAGACCGGGACAGGGGTAACACCGGGGAGCTGTTTTTT; cdr3_aa: CASRDRDRGNTGELFF; v_call: TRBV27; d_call: TRBD1; clone_size: once; j_call: TRBJ2-2
cdr3_nt: TGCGCCAGCAGCTCCGGAGGGGCAGATACGCAGTATTTT; cdr3_aa: CASSSGGADTQYF; v_call: TRBV5-1; d_call: NA; clone_size: NA; j_call: TRBJ2-3
cdr3_nt: TGTGCCAGCAGCCAAGATAACAGCCTACTCACTGAAGCTTTCTTT; cdr3_aa: CASSQDNSLLTEAFF; v_call: TRBV4-2; d_call: NA; clone_size: NA; j_call: TRBJ1-1
cdr3_nt: TGTGCCAGCAGCTTGGCGTCGGGACAAAGGGACACTGAAGCTTTCTTT; cdr3_aa: CASSLASGQRDTEAFF; v_call: TRBV5-4; d_call: NA; clone_size: few; j_call: TRBJ1-1